The rows below give T cell receptor beta chains drawn from one sample of a study of sequential checkpoint blockade in melanoma. Measured with immunoSEQ multiplex PCR; TCRdb has only the in-frame clones, and not every one. The sample includes roughly 30,000 clones, 83% seen only once; the top ten take about a sixth. The sequenced sample was CD8+ T cells sorted from blood (inferred from file names), obtained from a patient given nivolumab and ipilimumab in sequence. The source is a human donor with melanoma. Each CDR3 is given with its conserved first and last residue. Each record gives: D gene, J gene, V gene, clone size, CDR3 DNA, CDR3 protein. The D gene is left open where the match is weak. Clone size is shown for a subset of rows, as once, few, many or a class of expanded clone.

TRBD1,TRBJ1-4,TRBV5-1,NA,TGCGCCACCCAGGGGGAGCAGGCTAATGAAAAACTGTTTTTT,CATQGEQANEKLFF
NA,TRBJ1-1,TRBV7-2,NA,TGTGCCAGCAGCTTATTTGCGGGAGGGAACACTGAAGCTTTCTTT,CASSLFAGGNTEAFF
TRBD1,TRBJ1-6,TRBV6-5,NA,TGTGCCAGCAGTTCGGACAGGGTGAAGTCACCCCTCCACTTT,CASSSDRVKSPLHF
NA,TRBJ1-2,TRBV6-1,NA,TGTGCCAGCAGTGCAGCGCCTGACATTGGCTATGGCTACACCTTC,CASSAAPDIGYGYTF
NA,TRBJ2-1,TRBV6-6,few,TGTGCCAGCAGGCATTCAGGGGTCAATGAGCAGTTCTTC,CASRHSGVNEQFF
NA,TRBJ2-7,TRBV5-1,NA,TGCGCCAGCAGCGTTGGAGGGGCGTACGAGCAGTACTTC,CASSVGGAYEQYF
TRBD2,TRBJ2-1,TRBV10-3,once,TGTGCCATCAGCGACGGGACTAGCGGGCCCCCCTACAATGAGCAGTTCTTC,CAISDGTSGPPYNEQFF
TRBD2,TRBJ2-1,TRBV5-1,NA,TGCGCCAGCAGCTCCCATCTAGCGGTGGACAATGAGCAGTTCTTC,CASSSHLAVDNEQFF
NA,TRBJ1-2,TRBV4-3,NA,TGCGCCAGCAGCCAAGGACAGGATGGCTACACCTTC,CASSQGQDGYTF
NA,TRBJ1-1,TRBV7-9,NA,TGTGCCAGCAGCTCAGGGCTTGGCACTGAAGCTTTCTTT,CASSSGLGTEAFF
TRBD2,TRBJ2-7,TRBV7-2,few,TGTGCCAGCAGCCCCCCCCGGGGGGAAAAGAACGAGCAGTACTTC,CASSPPRGEKNEQYF
TRBD1,TRBJ1-2,TRBV4-3,NA,TGCGCCAGCAGCCAAGAAGGCCAGGGGGGTGGCTACACCTTC,CASSQEGQGGGYTF
NA,TRBJ1-1,TRBV10-2,NA,TGCGCCAGCAGTGAGGCAAGCCGAGCTTTCTTT,CASSEASRAFF
TRBD1,TRBJ2-2,TRBV7-6,NA,TGTGCCAGCAGCTTGTCCAGGGGGTTAACCGGGGAGCTGTTTTTT,CASSLSRGLTGELFF
TRBD1,TRBJ1-2,TRBV5-1,NA,TGCGCCAGCAGCTTGGCCACCTCCGAGACAGGGGGCGCTGGCTATGGCTACACCTTC,CASSLATSETGGAGYGYTF
TRBD2,TRBJ2-7,TRBV7-2,NA,TGTGCCAGCAGCTTAGCGCTAACTAGCGGGAGGGGATACGAGCAGTACTTC,CASSLALTSGRGYEQYF
NA,TRBJ1-4,TRBV27,NA,TGTGCCAGCAGGCAGGGTTTAGAGGCAGGAAAACTGTTTTTT,CASRQGLEAGKLFF
NA,TRBJ1-1,TRBV7-9,NA,TGTGCCAGTAGCTCCTCAGGGGTGCGGAACACTGAAGCTTTCTTT,CASSSSGVRNTEAFF
TRBD2,TRBJ2-1,TRBV18,once,TGTGCCAGCTCAGTTGGAGCGGGATTGGTCAATGAGCAGTTCTTC,CASSVGAGLVNEQFF
TRBD2,TRBJ2-7,TRBV7-2,NA,TGTGCCAGCAGCTTAGTTGGTAGCGGGGGGGCCTTAGACGAGCAGTACTTC,CASSLVGSGGALDEQYF
TRBD2,TRBJ2-3,TRBV28,NA,TGTGCCAGCAGTTCTAGCGGGGGCACAGATACGCAGTATTTT,CASSSSGGTDTQYF
NA,TRBJ2-3,TRBV11-2,NA,TGTGCCAGCAGCTTAGAGAGGGAACATACGCAGTATTTT,CASSLEREHTQYF
TRBD1,TRBJ1-4,TRBV7-9,NA,TGTGCCAGCAGCTCCAACAGGGGGCCGGGTGAAAAACTGTTTTTT,CASSSNRGPGEKLFF
NA,TRBJ2-3,TRBV27,NA,TGTGCCAGCAGTTTGCGGGCAGGGGCCACAGATACGCAGTATTTT,CASSLRAGATDTQYF
NA,TRBJ2-6,TRBV19,NA,TGTGCCAGTAGTATCACTCCATCAGGGGCCAACGTCCTGACTTTC,CASSITPSGANVLTF
NA,TRBJ1-2,TRBV7-9,NA,TGTGCCAGCGACGAACCAGGGGTAGACTATGGCTACACCTTC,CASDEPGVDYGYTF
NA,TRBJ2-1,TRBV7-6,NA,TGTGCCAGCAGCTCCGGGGGAGGGGGTGTGAATGAGCAGTTCTTC,CASSSGGGGVNEQFF